Listed here are 17 T cell receptor beta chains from one sample, sequenced in a study of CD8+ T cells in alopecia areata. Treatment reported: oral pan-JAK inhibitor, 5-10 mg twice daily. TCR sequencing used cDNA made by reverse transcription of extracted RNA. The data were produced by immunoSEQ multiplex PCR, yet TCRdb's version contains in-frame clones alone and is incomplete. The data contain some 240,000 clones, 50% to 70% of them singletons. Sequencing was performed on CD4+ T cells sorted from blood, taken at week 4, from a patient treated with tofacitinib. The receptors stem from a human donor with alopecia areata.

The chain carries TRBV29-1 and TRBJ2-1, with a possible D match to TRBD1 (6 bases). Trimming removed 5 bases from V and 3 bases from J, with 14 bases in between. Per germline, CDR1 SQVTM and CDR2 ANQGSEA. The CDR3 totals 14 residues. DNA for the CDR3: TGCAGCGTTCCTCCGGGACAACTCTACAATGAGCAGTTCTTC. Translated: CSVPPGQLYNEQFF.

This rearrangement joins TRBV30 to TRBJ2-1; 7 bases are shared with TRBD1. Germline lookup yields CDR1 GTSNPN and CDR2 SVGIG (reference sequence). V shed 0 bases and J 4 bases; nucleotides not matched to a gene: 9. The CDR3 spans 16 residues. This chain's CDR3 is CAWSVSSGTAYNEQFF. DNA of the CDR3: TGTGCCTGGAGTGTTTCGTCCGGGACAGCATACAATGAGCAGTTCTTC.

About this clone: Other DNA sequences from this sample encode an identical CDR3 as well. The chain is built from TRBV4-3 and TRBJ2-1; D is unclear. The CDR3 loop spans 13 amino acids. The germline V gene has CDR1 LGHNA and CDR2 YSLEER. Trimming removed 1 base from V and 4 bases from J, with 5 bases in between. The CDR3 spells CASSQGVYNEQFF. The CDR3, as DNA: TGCGCCAGCAGCCAAGGAGTATACAATGAGCAGTTCTTC.

This clone was recorded only once. The chain combines TRBV6-5 with TRBJ2-4, with D hard to call. The CDR3 spans 15 residues. V was pared by 4 bases and J by 2 bases, with 12 bases between. Germline assignment: CDR1 MNHEY and CDR2 SVGAGI. CDR3 sequence reads: CASSFQLGSKNIQYF. The DNA of the CDR3 is TGTGCCAGCAGTTTTCAACTTGGGTCCAAAAACATTCAGTACTTC.

The gene calls are TRBV6-6 and TRBJ2-2; D not resolved. Germline V gene sequence: CDR1 MNHNY, CDR2 SVGAGI (reference sequence). Trimming removed 2 bases from V and 4 bases from J, with 5 bases in between. The CDR3 contains 13 residues. Written as DNA, the CDR3 is TGTGCCAGCAGTTACGGGCCCACCGGGGAGCTGTTTTTT. The encoded protein is CASSYGPTGELFF.

DNA of the CDR3: TGTGCCAGCAGCCAACTAGCGGCCCGCTCCTACGAGCAGTACTTC. Amino acids: CASSQLAARSYEQYF. The chain carries TRBV14 and TRBJ2-7; TRBD2 aligns across 7 bases. V was clipped by 2 bases and J by 0 bases; unmatched bases: 4. CDR1 SGHDN and CDR2 FVKESK come from the germline V gene. CDR3 length: 15 residues.

V and J are TRBV29-1 and TRBJ1-2; no clear D. This CDR3 is 14 amino acids long. V was pared by 3 bases and J by 0 bases, with 11 bases between. Germline loops: CDR1 SQVTM, CDR2 ANQGSEA. CDR3 coding DNA: TGCAGCGTTGAGACCCGAAAAACTAACTATGGCTACACCTTC. Its translation: CSVETRKTNYGYTF.

The CDR3: CASSRQLWYEQYF. The CDR3 nucleotides are TGTGCCAGCAGTAGACAGTTGTGGTACGAGCAGTACTTC. J is TRBJ2-7 and V is TRBV25-1; tentative D call: TRBD1 (5 bases). This CDR3 contains 13 residues. Trimming removed 5 bases from V and 4 bases from J, with 12 bases in between. Per germline, CDR1 MGHDK and CDR2 SYGVNS.

The chain uses TRBV29-1 and TRBJ2-1; D may correspond to TRBD1 or TRBD2 (7 bases each). Germline V lookup: CDR1 SQVTM, CDR2 ANQGSEA. The CDR3 extends over 12 amino acids. Trimming took 5 bases from V and 9 from J, leaving 14 bases between them. CDR3 region: CSVWEGASEQFF. CDR3 coding DNA: TGCAGCGTTTGGGAGGGGGCTAGTGAGCAGTTCTTC.

Only a few counts were recorded for this clone. This sequence joins TRBV4-3 and TRBJ2-3; 10 bases match TRBD1. The CDR3 is made up of 15 amino acids. CDR1 LGHNA and CDR2 YSLEER come from the germline V gene. J was trimmed by 3 bases and V by 4 bases; bases with no gene match: 4. As DNA, the CDR3 is TGCGCCAGCAGCCCCAGGGGACAGGGGACAGATACGCAGTATTTT. It encodes CASSPRGQGTDTQYF.

The chain links TRBV6-6 to TRBJ2-5; D is uncertain. The CDR3 has 11 residues. CDR1 MNHNY and CDR2 SVGAGI come from the germline V gene (reference sequence). V lost 2 bases to trimming and J lost 5 bases, with 3 bases between them. The CDR3 loop is CASSYLETQYF. In DNA, the CDR3 is TGTGCCAGCAGTTACCTGGAGACCCAGTACTTC.

The chain has TRBV9 and TRBJ2-1; 8 bases fit TRBD2. Losses at the gene ends were 4 bases for V and 1 base for J; bases not matched to a gene: 7. CDR3 size: 16 residues. Germline V lookup: CDR1 SGDLS, CDR2 YYNGEE. The CDR3 here is CASSKGLGISYNEQFF. CDR3 in DNA: TGTGCCAGCAGCAAGGGACTAGGGATATCCTACAATGAGCAGTTCTTC.

This rearrangement joins TRBV27 to TRBJ2-6, with a possible D match to TRBD1 (6 bases). The CDR3 spans 17 residues. Germline values: CDR1 MNHEY, CDR2 SMNVEV (reference sequence). V was trimmed by 5 bases and J by 0 bases, leaving 14 bases between them. The DNA of the CDR3 is TGTGCCAGCAGTCCGGGACAATTTCTCTCTGGGGCCAACGTCCTGACTTTC. Translation gives CASSPGQFLSGANVLTF.

The V call is TRBV30, the J call TRBJ1-2; a possible D gene is TRBD1 (6 bases). Germline V gene sequence: CDR1 GTSNPN, CDR2 SVGIG (reference sequence). The CDR3 totals 13 residues. V lost 6 bases, J lost 2 bases, and 13 bases lay in between. In nucleotides, the CDR3 is TGTGCCTGTAACCTCCAGGGGAACTATGGCTACACCTTC. Encoded protein: CACNLQGNYGYTF.

This clone turned up a few times. The chain joins TRBV19 to TRBJ1-6; D gene unclear. V lost 5 bases and J lost 7, with 9 bases in between. The germline gives CDR1 LNHDA, CDR2 SQIVND (reference sequence). This CDR3 has 13 amino acids. CDR3 sequence: CASSYQLNSPLHF. CDR3 DNA: TGTGCCAGTAGTTACCAGTTAAATTCACCCCTCCACTTT. Full variable domain (remainder filled in from reference TRBV19 and TRBJ1-6): DGGITQSPKYLFRKEGQNVTLSCEQNLNHDAMYWYRQDPGQGLRLIYYSQIVNDFQKGDIAEGYSVSREKKESFPLTVTSAQKNPTAFYLCASSYQLNSPLHFGNGTRLTVT.

The J gene is TRBJ2-7, the V gene TRBV30; TRBD1 matches 7 bases. The length of the CDR3 is 13 residues. Trimming took 5 bases from V and 1 from J; bases not matched to a gene: 5. Germline V gene lookup returns CDR1 GTSNPN and CDR2 SVGIG (reference sequence). CDR3 sequence (DNA): TGTGCCTGGCAGGGGGAAGGGTCCTACGAGCAGTACTTC. The encoded protein is CAWQGEGSYEQYF.

V and J are TRBV4-1 and TRBJ1-2; D is perhaps TRBD1 (5 bases). V shed 0 bases and J shed 2 bases, with 13 bases lying between them. The germline CDR1 and CDR2 sequences are MGHRA and YSYEKL. The CDR3 consists of 16 residues. The chain's CDR3 is CASSQEVWTTNYGYTF. The CDR3 nucleotides read TGCGCCAGCAGCCAAGAAGTCTGGACAACAAACTATGGCTACACCTTC.